Shown below are 8 T cell receptor beta chains from a single sample sequenced in a study of intratumoral heterogeneity in liver cancer. Multiple geographically separated regions of the hepatocellular carcinoma nodule were sampled separately. Generated by immunoSEQ multiplex PCR, the TCRdb table keeps only in-frame clones and is missing some. The sample consists of about 6,200 clones, 60% to 75% of them appearing once. Sequencing was performed on tumor tissue, taken before any cancer treatment. These TCRs come from a woman in her sixties or seventies with hepatocellular carcinoma.

The chain recombines TRBV6-5 with TRBJ2-1, with D possibly being TRBD1 (5 bases). In germline, CDR1 is MNHEY, CDR2 SVGAGI. This CDR3 has 14 amino acids. Trimming removed 6 bases from V and 1 base from J, with 10 bases in between. The chain's CDR3 is CASSPQGSYNEQFF. The CDR3 region has the DNA TGTGCCAGCAGCCCCCAGGGTTCCTACAATGAGCAGTTCTTC.

There are a few counts of this clone. This rearrangement joins TRBV13 to TRBJ2-7; the D gene could be TRBD1 or TRBD2 (5 bases each). Germline V lookup: CDR1 PRHDT, CDR2 FYEKMQ (reference sequence). Trimming removed 5 bases from V and 3 bases from J, with 20 bases in between. The CDR3 loop spans 16 amino acids. In DNA form, the CDR3 reads TGTGCCAGCAGCCGAGATACCGGGACCGCGGACTACGAGCAGTACTTC. Encoded protein: CASSRDTGTADYEQYF.

The chain links TRBV7-9 to TRBJ2-7, with a weak D call TRBD1 (5 bases). V dropped 5 bases and J dropped 5 bases, with 10 bases sitting between them. Looked up from germline, CDR1 is SEHNR and CDR2 is FQNEAQ (reference sequence). The CDR3 has 12 amino acids. The CDR3 nucleotides read TGTGCCAGCAGCCAGGACAACCACGAGCAGTACTTC. This sequence encodes CASSQDNHEQYF.

This clone was seen only a few times. The CDR3 sequence is CASSPSGAPNEQFF. In nucleotides, the CDR3 is TGTGCCAGCAGCCCGAGCGGAGCCCCAAATGAGCAGTTCTTC. J is TRBJ2-1 and V is TRBV7-3, with TRBD2 as a possible D gene (5 bases). The CDR3 is made up of 14 amino acids. Trimming shortened V by 5 bases and J by 7 bases, and 15 bases separated the two germline ends. Germline lookup yields CDR1 SGHTA and CDR2 FQGTGA.

The gene calls are TRBV3-1 (or the pseudogene TRBV3-2) and TRBJ1-3; TRBD1 matches at 7 bases. This CDR3 spans 16 amino acids. The germline V gene encodes CDR1 LGHDT and CDR2 YNNKEL (reference sequence). V gave up 1 base and J gave up 0 bases; unmatched junction bases: 3. This CDR3 reads CASSQVGQASGNTIYF. DNA of the CDR3: TGTGCCAGCAGCCAAGTCGGACAGGCCTCTGGAAACACCATATATTTT.

V and J are TRBV6-5 and TRBJ1-3; D is undetermined. The V and J ends lost 0 bases and 0 bases respectively, with 3 bases between them. The V gene's germline CDR1 is MNHEY and CDR2 SVGAGI. There are 14 residues in the CDR3. The CDR3 DNA reads as TGTGCCAGCAGTTACTCCGGCTCTGGAAACACCATATATTTT. Translating gives CASSYSGSGNTIYF.

This clone was found a few times. The chain combines TRBV7-9 with TRBJ2-1; 10 positions agree with TRBD2. In germline, CDR1 is SEHNR, CDR2 FQNEAQ (reference sequence). CDR3 size: 15 residues. V dropped 7 bases and J dropped 4; count of bases not matched to a gene: 7. The DNA of the CDR3 is TGTGCCAGCATCCGTAGCGGGAGGTCATACAATGAGCAGTTCTTC. This codes for CASIRSGRSYNEQFF.

Sample share makes this clone large (0.1 to 1%). The chain joins TRBV15 to TRBJ2-2, with 14 bases identical to TRBD2. There are 20 residues in the CDR3. The germline CDR1 and CDR2 sequences are LNHNV and YYDKDF (reference sequence). After removal of 0 bases from V and 5 bases from J, the junction contained 11 bases not matched to a gene. This CDR3 is CATSRERTGTSGSLTGELFF. CDR3 sequence (DNA): TGTGCCACCAGCAGAGAGAGGACAGGGACTAGCGGGAGCTTGACCGGGGAGCTGTTTTTT.